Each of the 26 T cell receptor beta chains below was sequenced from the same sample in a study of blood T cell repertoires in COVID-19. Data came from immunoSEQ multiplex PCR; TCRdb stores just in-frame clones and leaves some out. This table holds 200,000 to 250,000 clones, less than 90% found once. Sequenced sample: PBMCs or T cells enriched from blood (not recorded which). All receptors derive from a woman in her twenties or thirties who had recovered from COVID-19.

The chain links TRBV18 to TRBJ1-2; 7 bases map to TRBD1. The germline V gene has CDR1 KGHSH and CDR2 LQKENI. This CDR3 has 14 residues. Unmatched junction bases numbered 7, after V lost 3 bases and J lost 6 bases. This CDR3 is CASSPTGVGNGYTF. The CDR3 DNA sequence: TGTGCCAGCTCACCCACAGGGGTCGGGAATGGCTACACCTTC.

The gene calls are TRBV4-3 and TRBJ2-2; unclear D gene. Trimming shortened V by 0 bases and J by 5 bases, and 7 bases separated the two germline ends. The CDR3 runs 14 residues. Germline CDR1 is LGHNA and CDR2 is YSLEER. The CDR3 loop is CASSQDTGTGELFF. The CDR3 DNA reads TGCGCCAGCAGCCAAGACACCGGTACCGGGGAGCTGTTTTTT.

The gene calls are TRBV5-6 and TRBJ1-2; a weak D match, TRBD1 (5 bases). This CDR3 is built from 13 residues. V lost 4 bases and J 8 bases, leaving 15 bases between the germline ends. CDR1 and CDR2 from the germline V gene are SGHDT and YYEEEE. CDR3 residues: CASSQSRTRGYTF. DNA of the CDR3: TGTGCCAGCAGCCAGTCGAGGACACGAGGCTACACCTTC.

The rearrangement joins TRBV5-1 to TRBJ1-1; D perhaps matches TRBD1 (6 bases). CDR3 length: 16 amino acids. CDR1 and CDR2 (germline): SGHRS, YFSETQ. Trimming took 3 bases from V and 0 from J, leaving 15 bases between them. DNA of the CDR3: TGCGCCAGCAGCTCCTACAGGGCGCTAATGAACACTGAAGCTTTCTTT. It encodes CASSSYRALMNTEAFF.

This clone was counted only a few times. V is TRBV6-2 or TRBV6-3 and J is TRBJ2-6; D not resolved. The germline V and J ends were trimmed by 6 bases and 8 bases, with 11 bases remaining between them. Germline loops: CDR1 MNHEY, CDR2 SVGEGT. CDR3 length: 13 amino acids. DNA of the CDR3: TGTGCCAGCAGCACACTAATCCCCAACGTCCTGACTTTC. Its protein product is CASSTLIPNVLTF.

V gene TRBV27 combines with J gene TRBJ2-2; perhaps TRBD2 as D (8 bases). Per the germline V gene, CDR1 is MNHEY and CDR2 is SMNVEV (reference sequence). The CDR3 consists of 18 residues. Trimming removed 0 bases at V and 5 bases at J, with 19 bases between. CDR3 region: CASSLSPSGRGPTGELFF. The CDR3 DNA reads TGTGCCAGCAGTTTATCCCCCTCCGGGAGGGGGCCGACCGGGGAGCTGTTTTTT.

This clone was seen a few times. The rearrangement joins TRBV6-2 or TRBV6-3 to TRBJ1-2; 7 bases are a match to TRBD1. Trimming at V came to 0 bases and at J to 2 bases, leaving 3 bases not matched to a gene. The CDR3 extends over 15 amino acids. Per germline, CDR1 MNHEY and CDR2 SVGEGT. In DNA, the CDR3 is TGTGCCAGCAGTTACTCTAAGGGGGCCAACTATGGCTACACCTTC. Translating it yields CASSYSKGANYGYTF.

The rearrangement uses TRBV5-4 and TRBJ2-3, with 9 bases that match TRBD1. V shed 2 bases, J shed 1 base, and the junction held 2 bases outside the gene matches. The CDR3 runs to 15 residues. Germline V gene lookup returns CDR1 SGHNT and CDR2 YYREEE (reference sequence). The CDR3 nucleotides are TGTGCCAGCAGCTTCCGGGACAGGGGCACAGATACGCAGTATTTT. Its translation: CASSFRDRGTDTQYF.

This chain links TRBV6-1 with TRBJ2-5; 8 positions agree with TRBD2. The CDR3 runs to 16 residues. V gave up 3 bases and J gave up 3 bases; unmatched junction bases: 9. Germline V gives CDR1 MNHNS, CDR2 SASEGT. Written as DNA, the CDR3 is TGTGCCAGCAGTGACCCCCACGGGGGGGAGAAAGAGACCCAGTACTTC. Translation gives CASSDPHGGEKETQYF.

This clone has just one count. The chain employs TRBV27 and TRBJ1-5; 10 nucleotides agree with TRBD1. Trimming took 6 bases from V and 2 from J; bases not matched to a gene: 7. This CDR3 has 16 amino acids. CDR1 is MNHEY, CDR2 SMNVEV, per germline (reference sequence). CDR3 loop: CASRGQGVLGNQPQHF. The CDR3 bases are TGTGCCAGCAGAGGACAGGGGGTTCTTGGCAATCAGCCCCAGCATTTT.

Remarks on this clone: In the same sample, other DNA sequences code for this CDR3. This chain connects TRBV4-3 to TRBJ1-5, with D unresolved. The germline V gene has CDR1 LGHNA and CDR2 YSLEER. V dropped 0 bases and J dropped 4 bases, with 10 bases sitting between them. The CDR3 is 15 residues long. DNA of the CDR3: TGCGCCAGCAGCCAAGATCGGGGAACAAATCAGCCCCAGCATTTT. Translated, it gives CASSQDRGTNQPQHF.

CDR3 residues: CASSSRGQQVNTEAFF. CDR3 nucleotides: TGTGCCAGCAGCTCGAGGGGACAGCAAGTGAACACTGAAGCTTTCTTT. The chain uses TRBV11-1 and TRBJ1-1, with TRBD1 matching 7 bases. V lost 4 bases, J lost 0 bases, and 8 bases stayed unmatched. Germline CDR1 is SGHAT and CDR2 is FQDESV (reference sequence). The CDR3 loop spans 16 amino acids.

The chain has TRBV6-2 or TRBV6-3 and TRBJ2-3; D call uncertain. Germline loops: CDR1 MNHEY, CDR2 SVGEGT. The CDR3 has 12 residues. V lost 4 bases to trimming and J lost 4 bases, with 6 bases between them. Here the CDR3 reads CASSFAADTQYF. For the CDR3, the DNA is TGTGCCAGCAGTTTCGCGGCAGATACGCAGTATTTT.

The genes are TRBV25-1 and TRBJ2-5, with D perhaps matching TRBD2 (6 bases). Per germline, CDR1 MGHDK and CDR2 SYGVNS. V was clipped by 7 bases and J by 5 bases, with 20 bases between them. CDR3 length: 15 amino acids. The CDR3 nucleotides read TGTGCCAGCACTAAGCGTCGGGGGATCTGGGAGACCCAGTACTTC. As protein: CASTKRRGIWETQYF.

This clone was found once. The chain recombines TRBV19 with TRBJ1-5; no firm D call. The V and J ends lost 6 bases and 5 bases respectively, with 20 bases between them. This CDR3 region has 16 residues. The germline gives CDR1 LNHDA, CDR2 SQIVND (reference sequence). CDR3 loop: CASRFKRGNVDQPQHF. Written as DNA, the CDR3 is TGTGCCAGTAGATTTAAGAGAGGGAATGTAGATCAGCCCCAGCATTTT.

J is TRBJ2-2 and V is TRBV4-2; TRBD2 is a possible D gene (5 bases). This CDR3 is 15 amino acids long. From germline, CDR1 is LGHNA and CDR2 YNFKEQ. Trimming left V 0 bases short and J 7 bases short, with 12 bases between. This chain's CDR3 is CASSQETREDGELFF. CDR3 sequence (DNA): TGTGCCAGCAGCCAAGAGACCCGGGAAGACGGGGAGCTGTTTTTT.

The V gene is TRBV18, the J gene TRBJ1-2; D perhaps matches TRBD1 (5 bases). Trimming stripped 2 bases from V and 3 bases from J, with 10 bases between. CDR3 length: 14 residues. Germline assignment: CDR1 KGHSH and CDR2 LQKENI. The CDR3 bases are TGTGCCAGCTCACCAAACGGGGGAGACTATGGCTACACCTTC. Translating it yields CASSPNGGDYGYTF. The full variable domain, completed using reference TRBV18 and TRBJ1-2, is NAGVMQNPRHLVRRRGQEARLRCSPMKGHSHVYWYRQLPEEGLKFMVYLQKENIIDESGMPKERFSAEFPKEGPSILRIQQVVRGDSAAYFCASSPNGGDYGYTFGSGTRLTVV.

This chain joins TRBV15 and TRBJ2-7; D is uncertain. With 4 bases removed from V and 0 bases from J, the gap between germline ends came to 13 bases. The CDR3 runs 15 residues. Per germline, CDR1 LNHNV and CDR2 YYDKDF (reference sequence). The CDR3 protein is CATSIRWSHSYEQYF. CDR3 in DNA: TGTGCCACCAGCATCAGATGGTCCCACTCCTACGAGCAGTACTTC.

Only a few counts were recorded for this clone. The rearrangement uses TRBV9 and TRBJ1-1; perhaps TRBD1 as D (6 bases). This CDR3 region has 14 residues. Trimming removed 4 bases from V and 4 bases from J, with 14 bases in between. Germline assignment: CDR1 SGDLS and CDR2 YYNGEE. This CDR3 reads CASSTTQGSTEAFF. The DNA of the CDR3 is TGTGCCAGCAGCACCACACAGGGAAGCACTGAAGCTTTCTTT. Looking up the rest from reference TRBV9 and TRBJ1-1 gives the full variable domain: DSGVTQTPKHLITATGQRVTLRCSPRSGDLSVYWYQQSLDQGLQFLIQYYNGEERAKGNILERFSAQQFPDLHSELNLSSLELGDSALYFCASSTTQGSTEAFFGQGTRLTVV.

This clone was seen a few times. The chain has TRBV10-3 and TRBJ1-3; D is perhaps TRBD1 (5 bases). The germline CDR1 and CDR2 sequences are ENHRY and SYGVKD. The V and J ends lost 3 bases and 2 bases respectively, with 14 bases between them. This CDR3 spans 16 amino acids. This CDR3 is CAISDPRLRAGNTIYF. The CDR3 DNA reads TGTGCCATCAGTGATCCCCGGCTCAGGGCTGGAAACACCATATATTTT.

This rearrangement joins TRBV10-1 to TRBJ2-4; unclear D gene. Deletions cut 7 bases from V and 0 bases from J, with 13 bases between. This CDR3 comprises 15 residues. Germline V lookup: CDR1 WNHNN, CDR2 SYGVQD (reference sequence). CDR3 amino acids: CASMVGALAKNIQYF. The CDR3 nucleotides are TGCGCCAGCATGGTCGGAGCCCTAGCCAAAAACATTCAGTACTTC.

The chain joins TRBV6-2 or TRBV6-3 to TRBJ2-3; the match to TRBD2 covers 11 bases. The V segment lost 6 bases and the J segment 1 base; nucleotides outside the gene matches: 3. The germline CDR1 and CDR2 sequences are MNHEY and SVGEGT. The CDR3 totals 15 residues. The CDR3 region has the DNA TGTGCCAGCAGCTTGACTAGCGGGGGCACAGATACGCAGTATTTT. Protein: CASSLTSGGTDTQYF.

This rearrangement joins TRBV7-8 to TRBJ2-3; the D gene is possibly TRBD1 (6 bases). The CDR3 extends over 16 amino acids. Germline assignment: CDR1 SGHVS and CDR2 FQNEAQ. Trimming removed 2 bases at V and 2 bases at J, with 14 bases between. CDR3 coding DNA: TGTGCCAGCAGCTTAAATAGGGGGACCCACACAGATACGCAGTATTTT. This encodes CASSLNRGTHTDTQYF.

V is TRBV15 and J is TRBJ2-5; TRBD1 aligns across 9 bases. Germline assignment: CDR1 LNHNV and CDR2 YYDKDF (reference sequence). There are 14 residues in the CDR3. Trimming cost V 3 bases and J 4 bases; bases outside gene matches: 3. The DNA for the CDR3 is TGTGCCACCAGCAGGGACAGGGGAACAGAGACCCAGTACTTC. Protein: CATSRDRGTETQYF. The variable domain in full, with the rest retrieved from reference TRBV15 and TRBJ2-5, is DAMVIQNPRYQVTQFGKPVTLSCSQTLNHNVMYWYQQKSSQAPKLLFHYYDKDFNNEADTPDNFQSRRPNTSFCFLDIRSPGLGDTAMYLCATSRDRGTETQYFGPGTRLLVL.

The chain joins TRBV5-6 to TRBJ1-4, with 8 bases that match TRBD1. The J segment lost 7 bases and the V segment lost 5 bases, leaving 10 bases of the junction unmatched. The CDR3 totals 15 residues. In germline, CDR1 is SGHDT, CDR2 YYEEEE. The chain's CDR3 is CASRPRGRGPEKLFF. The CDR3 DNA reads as TGTGCCAGCAGACCCCGGGGCAGGGGGCCTGAAAAACTGTTTTTT.

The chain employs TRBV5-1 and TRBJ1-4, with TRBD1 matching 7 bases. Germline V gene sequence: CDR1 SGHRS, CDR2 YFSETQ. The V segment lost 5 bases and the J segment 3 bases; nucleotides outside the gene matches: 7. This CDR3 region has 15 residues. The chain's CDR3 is CASRGLTGSNEKLFF. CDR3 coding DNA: TGCGCCAGCAGGGGACTGACAGGGTCTAATGAAAAACTGTTTTTT.